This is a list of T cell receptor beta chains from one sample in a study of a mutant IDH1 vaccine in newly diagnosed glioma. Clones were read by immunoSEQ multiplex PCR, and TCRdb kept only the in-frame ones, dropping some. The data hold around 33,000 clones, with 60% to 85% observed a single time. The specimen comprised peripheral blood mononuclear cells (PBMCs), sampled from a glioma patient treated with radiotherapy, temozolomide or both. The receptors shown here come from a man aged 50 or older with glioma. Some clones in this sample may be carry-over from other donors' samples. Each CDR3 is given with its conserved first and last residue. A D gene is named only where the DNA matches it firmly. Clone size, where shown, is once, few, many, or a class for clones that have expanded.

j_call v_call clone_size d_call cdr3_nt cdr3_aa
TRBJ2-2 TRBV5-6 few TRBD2 TGTGCCAGCAGGGTCGGACTAGCGGGAACCGGGGAGCTGTTTTTT CASRVGLAGTGELFF
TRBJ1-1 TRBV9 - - TGTGCCAGCAGCGTAGCGGCGAGCACTGAAGCTTTCTTT CASSVAASTEAFF
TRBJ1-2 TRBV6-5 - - TGTGCCAGCAGGTACCTCCCGGTGGATCCCGACTATGGCTACACCTTC CASRYLPVDPDYGYTF
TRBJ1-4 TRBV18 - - TGTGCCAGCTCACCACCTATGAGGGCTAATGAAAAACTGTTTTTT CASSPPMRANEKLFF
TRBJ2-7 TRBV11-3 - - TGTGCCAGCAGCTTAGTTGACCCCGGGACCGAGCAGTACTTC CASSLVDPGTEQYF
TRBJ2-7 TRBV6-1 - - TGTGCCAGCAGTGAAGTGAGATGGGAGGTATACTACGAGCAGTACTTC CASSEVRWEVYYEQYF
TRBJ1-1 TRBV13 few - TGTGCCAGCAGTCGAGGGGAGACTGAAGCTTTCTTT CASSRGETEAFF
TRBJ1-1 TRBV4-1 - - TGCGCCAGCAGCCAAGGGGTAAGGAGTTTCTTT CASSQGVRSFF
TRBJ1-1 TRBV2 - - TGTGCCAGCACGAAGGAAACAACTGAAGCTTTCTTT CASTKETTEAFF
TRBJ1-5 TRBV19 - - TGTGCCAGTAGTATAGTAAAAGGTTTTGTTCAGCCCCAGCATTTT CASSIVKGFVQPQHF
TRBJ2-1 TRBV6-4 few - TGTGCCAGCAGTGTTTATACGGCGAATGAGCAGTTCTTC CASSVYTANEQFF
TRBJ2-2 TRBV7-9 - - TGTGCCAGCAGTCGCTTCGACAGAAACACCGGGGAGCTGTTTTTT CASSRFDRNTGELFF